The present entry profiles one T cell receptor (beta chain) with its context. What it binds is not known. This table comes from immunoSEQ multiplex PCR, and its TCRdb copy is limited to in-frame clones, with some not included. The sample has 2 million or so clones; less than 95% are singletons. These data are taken from a study of shared clonotypes between healthy human individuals. Study results and limitations: Having only a few donors restricted how much genetic and exposure-history diversity was captured. Blood was the sole source, and tissue repertoires probably differ. The study generally estimated greater richness for naive than memory subsets.

V shed 5 bases and J shed 5 bases, with 15 bases lying between them. The CDR3 has 14 residues. Germline CDR1 reads MDHEN; CDR2 reads SYDVKM. CD45RO-negative cells were positively selected for CCR7, leaving out terminally differentiated effector memory CD45RA+ cells. Within Nashville, Tennessee resided all donors, each a Caucasian adult. The rearrangement links TRBV28 to TRBJ2-5; no clear D gene. This TCR derives from a young man in good health. The source material was naive CD8+ T cells sorted from blood. CDR3 bases: TGTGCCAGCAGTATAGTAGGATCCGCGGAGACCCAGTACTTC. Encoded protein: CASSIVGSAETQYF.